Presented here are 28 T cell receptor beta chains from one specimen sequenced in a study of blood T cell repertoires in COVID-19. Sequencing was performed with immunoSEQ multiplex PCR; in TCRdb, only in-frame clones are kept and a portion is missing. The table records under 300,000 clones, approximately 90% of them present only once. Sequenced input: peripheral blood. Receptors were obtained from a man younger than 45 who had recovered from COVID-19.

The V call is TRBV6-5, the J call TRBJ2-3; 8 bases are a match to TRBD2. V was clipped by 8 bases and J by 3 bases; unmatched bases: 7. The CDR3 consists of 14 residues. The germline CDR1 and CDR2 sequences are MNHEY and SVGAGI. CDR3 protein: CASFEGLETDTQYF. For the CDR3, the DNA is TGTGCCAGCTTCGAGGGACTAGAAACAGATACGCAGTATTTT.

CDR3 in amino acids: CASSLRGTGGWETQYF. DNA of the CDR3: TGTGCCAGCAGCTTGCGAGGGACAGGGGGCTGGGAGACCCAGTACTTC. The chain is built from TRBV5-6 and TRBJ2-5; TRBD1 matches at 12 bases. Germline V lookup: CDR1 SGHDT, CDR2 YYEEEE. J gave up 5 bases and V 1 base, and 6 bases lay outside the gene matches. The CDR3 consists of 16 residues.

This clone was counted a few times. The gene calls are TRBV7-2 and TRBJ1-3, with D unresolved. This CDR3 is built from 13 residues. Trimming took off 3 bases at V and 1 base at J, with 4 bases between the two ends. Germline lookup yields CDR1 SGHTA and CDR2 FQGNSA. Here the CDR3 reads CASSFLSGNTIYF. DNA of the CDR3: TGTGCCAGCAGCTTCTTATCTGGAAACACCATATATTTT.

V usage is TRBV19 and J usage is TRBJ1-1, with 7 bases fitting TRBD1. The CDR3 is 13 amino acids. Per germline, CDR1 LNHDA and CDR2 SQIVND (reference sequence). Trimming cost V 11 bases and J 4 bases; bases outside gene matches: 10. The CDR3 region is CAAAQGVGTEAFF. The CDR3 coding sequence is TGTGCCGCCGCGCAGGGGGTAGGCACTGAAGCTTTCTTT.

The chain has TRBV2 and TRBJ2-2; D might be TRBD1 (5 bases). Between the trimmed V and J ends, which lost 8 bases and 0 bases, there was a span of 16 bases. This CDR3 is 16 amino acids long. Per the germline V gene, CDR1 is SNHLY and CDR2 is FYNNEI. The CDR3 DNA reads TGTGCCAGCTGGGGCTTAAGCAGGGCGAACACCGGGGAGCTGTTTTTT. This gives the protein CASWGLSRANTGELFF.

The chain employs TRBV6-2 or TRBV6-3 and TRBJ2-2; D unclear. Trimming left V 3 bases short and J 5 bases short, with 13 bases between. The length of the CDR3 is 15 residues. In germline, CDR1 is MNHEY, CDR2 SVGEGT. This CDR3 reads CASSYLRVRTGELFF. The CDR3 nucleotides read TGTGCCAGCAGTTATCTTCGGGTGCGAACCGGGGAGCTGTTTTTT.

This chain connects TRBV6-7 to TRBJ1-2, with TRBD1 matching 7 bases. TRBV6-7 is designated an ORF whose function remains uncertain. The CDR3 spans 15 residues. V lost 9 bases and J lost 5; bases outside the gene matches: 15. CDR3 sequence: CASRDRTRGPYGYTF. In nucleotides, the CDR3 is TGTGCCAGTAGGGACAGAACACGGGGCCCTTATGGCTACACCTTC.

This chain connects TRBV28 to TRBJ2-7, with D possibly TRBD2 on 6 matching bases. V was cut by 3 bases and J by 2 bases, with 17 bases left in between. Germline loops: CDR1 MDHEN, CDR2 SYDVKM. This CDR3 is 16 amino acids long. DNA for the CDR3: TGTGCCAGCAGTTTTAGACTAGACAAACTTACCTACGAGCAGTACTTC. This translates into CASSFRLDKLTYEQYF. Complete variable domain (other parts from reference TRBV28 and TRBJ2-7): DVKVTQSSRYLVKRTGEKVFLECVQDMDHENMFWYRQDPGLGLRLIYFSYDVKMKEKGDIPEGYSVSREKKERFSLILESASTNQTSMYLCASSFRLDKLTYEQYFGPGTRLTVT.

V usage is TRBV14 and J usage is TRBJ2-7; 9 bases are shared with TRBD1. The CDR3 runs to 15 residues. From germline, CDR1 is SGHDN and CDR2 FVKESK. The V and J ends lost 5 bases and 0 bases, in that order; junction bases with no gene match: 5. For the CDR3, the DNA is TGTGCCAGCAGCGACCGGGACAGGGCCTCCTACGAGCAGTACTTC. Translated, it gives CASSDRDRASYEQYF.

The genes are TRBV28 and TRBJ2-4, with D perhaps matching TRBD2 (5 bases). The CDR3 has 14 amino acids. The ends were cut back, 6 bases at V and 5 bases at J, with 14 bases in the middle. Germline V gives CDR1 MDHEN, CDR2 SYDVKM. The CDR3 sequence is CASSTTGLENIQYF. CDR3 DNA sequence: TGTGCCAGCAGCACAACCGGACTGGAAAACATTCAGTACTTC. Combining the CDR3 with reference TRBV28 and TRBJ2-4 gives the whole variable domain DVKVTQSSRYLVKRTGEKVFLECVQDMDHENMFWYRQDPGLGLRLIYFSYDVKMKEKGDIPEGYSVSREKKERFSLILESASTNQTSMYLCASSTTGLENIQYFGAGTRLSVL.

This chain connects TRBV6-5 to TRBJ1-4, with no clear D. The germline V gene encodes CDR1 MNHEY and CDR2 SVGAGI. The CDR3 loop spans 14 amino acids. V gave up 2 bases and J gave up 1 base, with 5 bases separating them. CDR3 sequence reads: CASSYSITNEKLFF. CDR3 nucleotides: TGTGCCAGCAGTTACAGCATAACTAATGAAAAACTGTTTTTT.

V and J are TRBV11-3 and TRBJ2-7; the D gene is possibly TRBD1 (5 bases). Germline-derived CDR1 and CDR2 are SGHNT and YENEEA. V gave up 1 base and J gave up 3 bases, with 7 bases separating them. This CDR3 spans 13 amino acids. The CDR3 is CASSLGQIYEQYF. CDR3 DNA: TGTGCCAGCAGCTTAGGACAGATCTACGAGCAGTACTTC.

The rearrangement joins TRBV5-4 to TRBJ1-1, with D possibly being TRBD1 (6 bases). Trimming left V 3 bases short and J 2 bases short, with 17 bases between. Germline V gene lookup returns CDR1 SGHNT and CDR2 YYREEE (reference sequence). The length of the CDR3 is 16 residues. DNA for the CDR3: TGTGCCAGCAGCTCCCGTCGAGGGGGGGCCAACACTGAAGCTTTCTTT. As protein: CASSSRRGGANTEAFF.

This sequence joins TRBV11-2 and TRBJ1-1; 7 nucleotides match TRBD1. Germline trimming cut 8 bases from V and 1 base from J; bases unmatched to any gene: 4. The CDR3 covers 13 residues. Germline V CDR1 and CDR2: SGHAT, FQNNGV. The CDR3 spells CASVYRGNTEAFF. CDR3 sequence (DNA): TGTGCCAGCGTCTACAGGGGGAACACTGAAGCTTTCTTT.

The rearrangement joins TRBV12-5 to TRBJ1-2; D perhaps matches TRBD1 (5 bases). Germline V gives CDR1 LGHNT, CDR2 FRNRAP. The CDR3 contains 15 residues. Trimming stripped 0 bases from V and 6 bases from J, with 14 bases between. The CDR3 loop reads CASGLVGGAADGYTF. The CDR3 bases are TGTGCTAGTGGTTTGGTAGGAGGGGCCGCGGATGGCTACACCTTC.

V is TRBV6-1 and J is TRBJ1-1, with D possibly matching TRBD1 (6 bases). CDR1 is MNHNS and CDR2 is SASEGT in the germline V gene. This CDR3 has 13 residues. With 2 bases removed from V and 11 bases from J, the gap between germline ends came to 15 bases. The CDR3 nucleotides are TGTGCCAGCAGTGAATCCCAGGGGCTTGCCGCTTTCTTT. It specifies CASSESQGLAAFF.

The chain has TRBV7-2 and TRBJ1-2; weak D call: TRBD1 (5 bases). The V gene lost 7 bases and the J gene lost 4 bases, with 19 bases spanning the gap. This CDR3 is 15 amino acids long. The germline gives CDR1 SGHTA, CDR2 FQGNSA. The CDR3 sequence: CASTSSSLGVYGYTF. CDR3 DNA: TGTGCCAGCACCTCGAGTAGTTTAGGGGTCTATGGCTACACCTTC. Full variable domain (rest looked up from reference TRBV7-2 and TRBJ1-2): GAGVSQSPSNKVTEKGKDVELRCDPISGHTALYWYRQSLGQGLEFLIYFQGNSAPDKSGLPSDRFSAERTGGSVSTLTIQRTQQEDSAVYLCASTSSSLGVYGYTFGSGTRLTVV.

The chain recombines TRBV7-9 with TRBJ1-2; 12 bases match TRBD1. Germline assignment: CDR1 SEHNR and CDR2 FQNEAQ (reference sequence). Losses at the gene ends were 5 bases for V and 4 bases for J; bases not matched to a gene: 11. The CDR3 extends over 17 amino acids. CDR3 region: CASSIYSGTGGFYGYTF. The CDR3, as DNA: TGTGCCAGCAGCATCTACTCCGGGACAGGGGGCTTCTATGGCTACACCTTC.

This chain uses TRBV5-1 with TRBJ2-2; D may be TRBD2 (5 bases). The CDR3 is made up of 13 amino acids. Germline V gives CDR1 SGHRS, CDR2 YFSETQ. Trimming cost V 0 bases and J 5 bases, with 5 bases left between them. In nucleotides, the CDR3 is TGCGCCAGCAGCTTGGGGGAGACCGGGGAGCTGTTTTTT. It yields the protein CASSLGETGELFF.

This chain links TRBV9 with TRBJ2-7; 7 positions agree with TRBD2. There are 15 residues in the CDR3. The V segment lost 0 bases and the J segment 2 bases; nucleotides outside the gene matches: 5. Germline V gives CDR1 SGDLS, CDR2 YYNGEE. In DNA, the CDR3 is TGTGCCAGCAGCGTAGGAGGGAGGGGAGCCTACGAGCAGTACTTC. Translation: CASSVGGRGAYEQYF.

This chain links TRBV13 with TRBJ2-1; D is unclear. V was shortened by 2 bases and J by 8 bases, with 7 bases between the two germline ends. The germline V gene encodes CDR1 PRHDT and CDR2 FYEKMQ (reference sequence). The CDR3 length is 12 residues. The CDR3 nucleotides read TGTGCCAGCAGCTTAATGTCTGATGAGCAGTTCTTC. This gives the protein CASSLMSDEQFF.

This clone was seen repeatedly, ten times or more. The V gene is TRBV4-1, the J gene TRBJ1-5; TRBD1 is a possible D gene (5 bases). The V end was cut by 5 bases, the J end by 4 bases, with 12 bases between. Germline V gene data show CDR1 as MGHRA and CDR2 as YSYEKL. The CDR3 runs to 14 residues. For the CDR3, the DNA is TGCGCCAGCAGCGGCGGGGCACTTAATCAGCCCCAGCATTTT. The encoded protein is CASSGGALNQPQHF.

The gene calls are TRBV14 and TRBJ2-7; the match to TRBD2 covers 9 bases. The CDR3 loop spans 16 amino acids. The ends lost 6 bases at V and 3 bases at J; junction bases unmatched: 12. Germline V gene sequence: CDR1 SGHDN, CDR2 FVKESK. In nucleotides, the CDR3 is TGTGCCAGCAGGCGGCGGGGGGGACAGTTTGTCTACGAGCAGTACTTC. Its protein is CASRRRGGQFVYEQYF.

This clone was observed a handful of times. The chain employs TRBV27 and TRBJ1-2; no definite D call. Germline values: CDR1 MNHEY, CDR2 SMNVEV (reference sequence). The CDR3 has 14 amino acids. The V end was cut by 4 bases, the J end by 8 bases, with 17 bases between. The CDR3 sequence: CASSSPRVGRGYTF. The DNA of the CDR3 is TGTGCCAGCAGTTCCCCGAGGGTCGGGAGGGGCTACACCTTC.

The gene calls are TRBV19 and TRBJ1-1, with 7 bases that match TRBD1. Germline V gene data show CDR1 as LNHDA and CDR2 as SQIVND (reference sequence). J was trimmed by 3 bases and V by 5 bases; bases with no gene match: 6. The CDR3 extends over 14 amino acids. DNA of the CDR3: TGTGCCAGTAGTGAACGGGACAGCTACACTGAAGCTTTCTTT. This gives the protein CASSERDSYTEAFF.

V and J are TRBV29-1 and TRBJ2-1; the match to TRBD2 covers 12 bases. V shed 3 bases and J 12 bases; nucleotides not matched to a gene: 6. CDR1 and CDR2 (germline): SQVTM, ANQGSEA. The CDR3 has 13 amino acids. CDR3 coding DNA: TGCAGCGTTGAGGCTAGCGGGGGGGCCGGGCAGTTCTTC. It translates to CSVEASGGAGQFF.

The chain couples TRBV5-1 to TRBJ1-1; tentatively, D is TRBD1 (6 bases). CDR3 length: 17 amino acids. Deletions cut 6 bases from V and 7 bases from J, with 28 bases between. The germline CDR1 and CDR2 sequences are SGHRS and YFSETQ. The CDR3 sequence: CASTHPQHTGNLREAFF. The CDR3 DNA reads TGCGCCAGCACCCATCCCCAGCACACAGGGAATCTACGTGAAGCTTTCTTT.

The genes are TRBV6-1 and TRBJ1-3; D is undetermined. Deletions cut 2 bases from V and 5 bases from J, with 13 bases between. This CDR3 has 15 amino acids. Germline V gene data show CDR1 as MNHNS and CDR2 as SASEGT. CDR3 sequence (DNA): TGTGCCAGCAGTGAATATAGTGGGCCAAGAAACACCATATATTTT. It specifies CASSEYSGPRNTIYF.